What follows are 21 T cell receptor beta chains derived from one specimen sequenced in a study of T cell responses to AZD1222 COVID-19 vaccine. Produced via immunoSEQ multiplex PCR; TCRdb's table is partial and in-frame only. The table lists about 120,000 clones, roughly nine tenths of them singletons, with 1.5% to 2% in the top ten. Material: peripheral blood, obtained 28 days after the second AZD1222 dose. Receptors originate from an adult who received the AZD1222 COVID-19 vaccine.

This rearrangement joins TRBV7-9 to TRBJ2-7; no clear D. Trimming removed 5 bases from V and 6 bases from J, with 14 bases in between. This CDR3 comprises 13 residues. The V gene's germline CDR1 is SEHNR and CDR2 FQNEAQ (reference sequence). The CDR3 nucleotides read TGTGCCAGCAGCCCGCCCGTTGGGCCCGAGCAGTACTTC. It yields the protein CASSPPVGPEQYF.

This clone turned up a few times. This chain joins TRBV6-5 and TRBJ1-4; no reliable D call. The CDR3 loop spans 11 amino acids. V was cut by 4 bases and J by 7 bases, with 4 bases left in between. Germline V gives CDR1 MNHEY, CDR2 SVGAGI. The CDR3: CASSSAEKLFF. CDR3 nucleotide sequence: TGTGCCAGCAGTTCGGCTGAAAAACTGTTTTTT.

There are a few counts of this clone. The chain has TRBV4-1 and TRBJ1-5; D uncertain. The CDR3 is 13 amino acids. Deletions cut 0 bases from V and 5 bases from J, with 5 bases between. In germline, CDR1 is MGHRA, CDR2 YSYEKL. The CDR3 bases are TGCGCCAGCAGCCAAGAAAGAGATCAGCCCCAGCATTTT. As protein: CASSQERDQPQHF.

The gene calls are TRBV6-4 and TRBJ2-5; 12 bases match TRBD2. J gave up 5 bases and V 6 bases, and 16 bases lay outside the gene matches. The CDR3 is made up of 18 amino acids. Looked up from germline, CDR1 is MRHNA and CDR2 is SNTAGT. CDR3 bases: TGTGCCAGCAGACCACCTAGCGGGAGGGCCGTAGTGTTTGAGACCCAGTACTTC. Its translation is CASRPPSGRAVVFETQYF.

This chain connects TRBV28 to TRBJ1-5, with D unclear. The V and J ends lost 2 bases and 1 base respectively, with 15 bases between them. This CDR3 has 17 residues. Looked up from germline, CDR1 is MDHEN and CDR2 is SYDVKM. This CDR3 is CASSLQYREKSNQPQHF. The CDR3 DNA sequence: TGTGCCAGCAGTTTACAATACCGGGAGAAGAGCAATCAGCCCCAGCATTTT.

The CDR3 loop is CASSVGTGGPQETQYF. The CDR3 DNA is TGTGCCAGTAGTGTGGGAACAGGGGGTCCGCAAGAGACCCAGTACTTC. The chain carries TRBV19 and TRBJ2-5; the match to TRBD1 covers 8 bases. CDR1 and CDR2 (germline): LNHDA, SQIVND (reference sequence). The V gene end was trimmed by 5 bases and the J gene end by 2 bases; junction bases not matched to a gene: 10. CDR3 length: 16 residues. The variable domain in full, completed from reference TRBV19 and TRBJ2-5, reads DGGITQSPKYLFRKEGQNVTLSCEQNLNHDAMYWYRQDPGQGLRLIYYSQIVNDFQKGDIAEGYSVSREKKESFPLTVTSAQKNPTAFYLCASSVGTGGPQETQYFGPGTRLLVL.

V gene TRBV5-4 combines with J gene TRBJ2-2, with unresolved D. The CDR3 loop spans 14 amino acids. Germline loops: CDR1 SGHNT, CDR2 YYREEE (reference sequence). The V end was cut by 1 base, the J end by 3 bases, with 7 bases between. For the CDR3, the DNA is TGTGCCAGCAGCTTGAGGCAGGACACCGGGGAGCTGTTTTTT. Residues: CASSLRQDTGELFF. Variable domain in full (rest from reference TRBV5-4 and TRBJ2-2): ETGVTQSPTHLIKTRGQQVTLRCSSQSGHNTVSWYQQALGQGPQFIFQYYREEENGRGNFPPRFSGLQFPNYSSELNVNALELDDSALYLCASSLRQDTGELFFGEGSRLTVL.

This chain joins TRBV4-2 and TRBJ2-1; TRBD2 matches at 10 bases. This CDR3 is built from 13 residues. Germline V lookup: CDR1 LGHNA, CDR2 YNFKEQ. Trimming removed 2 bases from V and 13 bases from J; junction bases left unmatched: 5. DNA for the CDR3: TGTGCCAGCAGCCAATTAGCGGGAGGAGACCAGTTCTTC. Translating gives CASSQLAGGDQFF.

This chain joins TRBV7-3 and TRBJ2-2; possible D gene TRBD2, 5 bases. Germline V gene lookup returns CDR1 SGHTA and CDR2 FQGTGA. The CDR3 has 13 residues. Trimming stripped 1 base from V and 7 bases from J, with 7 bases between. CDR3 in amino acids: CASSLMGDGELFF. CDR3 nucleotide sequence: TGTGCCAGCAGCTTAATGGGAGACGGGGAGCTGTTTTTT.

In its sample, this clone was seen a few times. The chain combines TRBV28 with TRBJ2-1, with D perhaps being TRBD1 or TRBD2 (6 bases each). The V and J ends lost 7 bases and 6 bases respectively, with 16 bases between them. Germline V gives CDR1 MDHEN, CDR2 SYDVKM. The CDR3 extends over 14 amino acids. The CDR3 bases are TGTGCCAGCACCGTACACCGGGGGCTCAATGAGCAGTTCTTC. Translating gives CASTVHRGLNEQFF.

V is TRBV19 and J is TRBJ1-1; 8 bases fit TRBD1. The CDR3 contains 15 residues. Germline V lookup: CDR1 LNHDA, CDR2 SQIVND (reference sequence). V was clipped by 4 bases and J by 1 base; unmatched bases: 5. In nucleotides, the CDR3 is TGTGCCAGTAGTAATACAGGGGGGAGGAACACTGAAGCTTTCTTT. This gives the protein CASSNTGGRNTEAFF.

The chain joins TRBV10-3 to TRBJ1-2, with D perhaps TRBD1 (6 bases). Trimming removed 5 bases at V and 8 bases at J, with 18 bases between. Per the germline V gene, CDR1 is ENHRY and CDR2 is SYGVKD. The CDR3 runs to 14 residues. CDR3 sequence reads: CAISSQGIRGGYTF. DNA for the CDR3: TGTGCCATCAGTTCCCAGGGGATTAGAGGCGGCTACACCTTC.

V gene TRBV6-5 combines with J gene TRBJ1-5; a weak D match, TRBD1 (5 bases). The germline gives CDR1 MNHEY, CDR2 SVGAGI. This CDR3 has 15 amino acids. V gave up 6 bases and J gave up 3 bases, with 15 bases separating them. In DNA, the CDR3 is TGTGCCAGCAGCCGGGACGGGTGGGACAATCAGCCCCAGCATTTT. Amino acid sequence: CASSRDGWDNQPQHF.

This clone was seen once. The chain uses TRBV7-9 and TRBJ2-1; D is tentatively TRBD1 or TRBD2 (5 bases each). CDR3 length: 16 amino acids. V gave up 2 bases and J gave up 8 bases, with 19 bases separating them. In germline, CDR1 is SEHNR, CDR2 FQNEAQ (reference sequence). DNA of the CDR3: TGTGCCAGCAGCTTAAAGAGACCGCTACGGGGCGATGAGCAGTTCTTC. Its protein product is CASSLKRPLRGDEQFF.

This rearrangement joins TRBV29-1 to TRBJ1-2; 8 bases match TRBD1. The J segment lost 8 bases and the V segment lost 7 bases, leaving 9 bases of the junction unmatched. Germline CDR1 is SQVTM and CDR2 is ANQGSEA. The CDR3 consists of 12 residues. The CDR3, as DNA: TGCAGCGCCGAAGGACAGGGTCGGGGCTACACCTTC. Amino acids: CSAEGQGRGYTF.

The CDR3 DNA reads as TGCGCCAGCAGTGAGCCGGCTCGGGCAGGGGGAGGCTACACCTTC. This sequence encodes CASSEPARAGGGYTF. The J gene is TRBJ1-2, the V gene TRBV10-2; 7 positions agree with TRBD1. V lost 2 bases, J lost 8 bases, and 11 bases stayed unmatched. Germline V lookup: CDR1 WSHSY, CDR2 SAAADI. This CDR3 comprises 15 residues.

The chain employs TRBV28 and TRBJ2-7, with D hard to call. The V gene lost 6 bases and the J gene lost 3 bases, with 15 bases spanning the gap. CDR3 size: 14 residues. Germline V gives CDR1 MDHEN, CDR2 SYDVKM. The CDR3 DNA reads as TGTGCCAGCAGACCCCTGGAGTTACGCTACGAGCAGTACTTC. It yields the protein CASRPLELRYEQYF.

This sequence joins TRBV1 and TRBJ2-3; TRBD1, the D gene given by the table, was not confirmed from the DNA. TRBV1 is given as a pseudogene. The length of the CDR3 is 19 residues. Here the CDR3 DNA reads TGCACCAGCAGCCAAGATTCCTGCTCCCCCAGGCCCTACACAGATACGCAGTATTTT. Amino acid sequence: CTSSQDSCSPRPYTDTQYF.

The chain links TRBV30 to TRBJ1-1; no clear D. V lost 2 bases and J lost 1, with 11 bases in between. CDR1 and CDR2 (germline): GTSNPN, SVGIG (reference sequence). The CDR3 has 14 amino acids. DNA for the CDR3: TGTGCCTGGAGTAAGAGGGTAGGGAACACTGAAGCTTTCTTT. It is translated as CAWSKRVGNTEAFF. Together with reference TRBV30 and TRBJ1-1, the CDR3 gives the full variable domain: SQTIHQWPATLVQPVGSPLSLECTVEGTSNPNLYWYRQAAGRGLQLLFYSVGIGQISSEVPQNLSASRPQDRQFILSSKKLLLSDSGFYLCAWSKRVGNTEAFFGQGTRLTVV.

The gene calls are TRBV27 and TRBJ1-6, with 11 bases fitting TRBD1. V gave up 5 bases and J gave up 0 bases; unmatched junction bases: 9. Germline-derived CDR1 and CDR2 are MNHEY and SMNVEV (reference sequence). This CDR3 has 19 residues. DNA of the CDR3: TGTGCCAGCAGTGAGGACAGGGGGCGCTTGAGCTCCTATAATTCACCCCTCCACTTT. It is translated as CASSEDRGRLSSYNSPLHF.

The genes are TRBV19 and TRBJ1-2, with a weak D call TRBD1 (6 bases). Looked up from germline, CDR1 is LNHDA and CDR2 is SQIVND (reference sequence). Between the trimmed V and J ends, which lost 8 bases and 4 bases, there was a span of 17 bases. This CDR3 spans 14 amino acids. CDR3: CASETDRYPYGYTF. CDR3 DNA sequence: TGTGCCAGTGAAACGGACAGATATCCCTATGGCTACACCTTC.